This T cell receptor beta chain derives from a study of blood T cell repertoires in COVID-19. Study overall: T cells, B-cell-depleted T cells, or PBMCs provided the cDNA or gDNA that served as material.

The V gene's germline CDR1 is SGHTA and CDR2 FQGNSA. CDR3 length equals 14 residues. V gave up 5 bases and J gave up 0 bases, with 10 bases separating them. Seattle enrolled patients during active infection and tracked them longitudinally. Original handling: From reference gene primer amplification, estimates of nucleated cell counts were derived. The assay was immunoSEQ multiplex PCR, and TCRdb's table has in-frame clones only and misses some. D and trimming come from the DNA, and the V and J calls and clone size come from that table. The data contain 250,000 to 300,000 clones, less than 90% of them singletons. This clone came up once.

The sequence was obtained from a woman in her 70s with COVID-19, enrolled during active disease. Sequencing was carried out using peripheral blood. V gene TRBV7-2 combines with J gene TRBJ1-1; TRBD1 is a possible D gene (5 bases). The CDR3: CASSLTGVNTEAFF. CDR3 in DNA: TGTGCCAGCAGCCTTACAGGAGTGAACACTGAAGCTTTCTTT.